Below, one T cell receptor (beta chain) is given with its context. The sample originates from a study of shared clonotypes between healthy human individuals. Profiling relied on immunoSEQ multiplex PCR, and the TCRdb table lists in-frame clones only, not all of them. The sample consists of 550,000 to 700,000 clones, 73% of them appearing once. CDR3 length: 13 amino acids. V gave up 10 bases and J gave up 3 bases, with 12 bases separating them. Germline V gene sequence: CDR1 LNHDA, CDR2 SQIVND (reference sequence). The sequencing sample was made of memory CD4+ T cells sorted from blood. Subset indicated: CD45RA-negative fraction. The V and J genes are TRBV19 and TRBJ1-4, with TRBD1 as a possible D gene (6 bases). This clonotype was obtained from a woman in her twenties or thirties in good health. This chain's CDR3 is CATQGFANEKLFF. CDR3 DNA: TGTGCCACCCAGGGGTTTGCTAATGAAAAACTGTTTTTT.